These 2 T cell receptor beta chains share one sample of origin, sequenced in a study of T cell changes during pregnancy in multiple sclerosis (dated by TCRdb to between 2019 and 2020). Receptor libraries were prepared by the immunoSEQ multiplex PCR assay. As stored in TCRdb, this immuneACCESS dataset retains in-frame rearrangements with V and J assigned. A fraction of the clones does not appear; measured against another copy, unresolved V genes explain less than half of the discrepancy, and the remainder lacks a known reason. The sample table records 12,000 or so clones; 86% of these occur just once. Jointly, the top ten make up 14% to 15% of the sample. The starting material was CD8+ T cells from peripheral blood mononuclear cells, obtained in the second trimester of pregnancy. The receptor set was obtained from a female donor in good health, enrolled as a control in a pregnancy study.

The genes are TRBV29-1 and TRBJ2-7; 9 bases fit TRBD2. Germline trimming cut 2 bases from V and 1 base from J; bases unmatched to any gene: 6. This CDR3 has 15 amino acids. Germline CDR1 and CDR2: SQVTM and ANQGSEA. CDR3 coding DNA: TGCAGCGTTGAAATCCTGACTAGCGGATCCTACGAGCAGTACTTC. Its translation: CSVEILTSGSYEQYF.

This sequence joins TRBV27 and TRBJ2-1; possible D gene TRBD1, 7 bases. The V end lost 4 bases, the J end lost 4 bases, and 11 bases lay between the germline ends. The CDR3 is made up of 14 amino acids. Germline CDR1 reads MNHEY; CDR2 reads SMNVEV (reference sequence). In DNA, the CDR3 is TGTGCCAGCAGTTGGGGGGACAGTTACAATGAGCAGTTCTTC. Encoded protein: CASSWGDSYNEQFF.